This TCR beta chain appears in the sequencing data of a study of T-cell memory formation after mild COVID-19. Unmatched junction bases numbered 10, after V lost 1 base and J lost 6 bases. The CDR3 extends over 17 amino acids. Germline values: CDR1 LGHNA, CDR2 YNFKEQ. One entry per CDR3 protein, called by TCRdb with MiXCR from the 5' RACE reads. The sample has some 40,000 distinct CDR3 sequences, approximately 7% seen once. The table lists this clonotype with a few counts. This TCR was recovered from a young man who had mild COVID-19 (a few samples of this study predate the infection). Cell type and time point are not known. The specimen was PBMCs or a T cell subset sorted from them (not recorded which). The chain recombines TRBV4-2 with TRBJ2-3; the match to TRBD2 covers 10 bases. The CDR3 DNA reads as TGTGCCAGCAGCCAAGGGTCGCTAGCGGGGGCAAGGGATACGCAGTATTTT. As protein: CASSQGSLAGARDTQYF.